This entry describes one TCR beta chain. Which antigen it targets is not known. No per-base quality is available; no much larger clone lies one base away. Donors were about 36 systemically healthy Caucasian individuals from Russia aged roughly 6 to 95 years. About 10 milliliters of peripheral blood were drawn from each donor into EDTA-treated Vacutainer tubes. PBMCs were isolated by Ficoll-Paque density-gradient centrifugation, with at least 7 million obtained per sample. Trizol reagent was used to extract total RNA from the PBMCs, yielding at least 5.5 micrograms per sample. Naive CD45RAhigh/CD27high T cell percentages were measured by flow cytometry on a PBMC aliquot from every donor. This specimen belongs to a study of blood T cells in healthy people across ages (dated by TCRdb to 2015 to 2017). For the study in its entirety: In model experiments, template switching captured about one uniquely barcoded TCR beta cDNA molecule for every two T cells. Donors were grouped into four age groups: young (average approximately 16 years), middle-aged (approximately 41), aged (approximately 58) and long-lived (around 82). Using deep sequencing normalized with unique cDNA molecular identifiers, the study measured how TCR beta repertoire diversity changes with age. Donors of different ages were randomly distributed across sequencing lanes to avoid experimental bias. For two donors (one aged 18 to 30 and one aged 80 or older), the study analyzed two additional independent replicas of 1 million unique cDNA reads from the same blood draw. What the study reported, not specific to this receptor: Compared with the aged group, the long-lived group had more naive CD4+ T cells, fewer expanded clones and increased TCR diversity, a pattern suggesting age selection. Observed TCR beta diversity correlated strongly with the percentage of naive T cells measured by flow cytometry. Bulk unsorted PBMC profiling prevented conclusive comparison of naive and antigen-experienced compartments. Donor CMV infection status was unknown, potentially confounding age-related changes in expanded clonotypes. Observed TCR beta diversity per million T cells fell roughly linearly with age, and a significant reduction was already apparent by age around 40. Estimates of total diversity based on one million sequenced T cells were regarded as lower bounds and as underestimates.

The library was obtained by 5' RACE. The run used an Illumina HiSeq 2500. A second PCR of about 7 to 12 cycles was performed with a sample-barcoded 5' primer and a J-beta primer mix. A unique molecular identifier was introduced onto each TCR beta cDNA molecule by a template-switch 5' adaptor carrying 12 random nucleotides. Each sample yielded at least 2.5 million CDR3-containing paired-end reads. The Mint cDNA synthesis kit, primed by a TRBC-specific oligonucleotide, was used to synthesize first-strand cDNA from all RNA. All cDNA was treated with uracil-DNA glycosylase and then went through a first 18-cycle PCR with the universal primers M1SS and BC2_uni_R. The authors' pipeline ran thus. Normalization of each sample was performed by random selection of 1 million high-quality reads, each carrying a distinct molecular identifier. Reads sharing molecular identifiers were discarded rather than binned into consensus sequences. MiTCR, run with a Q25 quality threshold and the strictest error-elimination algorithm, handled CDR3 identification, clonotype clustering and error correction. A nonparametric unseen species model using Euler transformation provided a lower-bound estimate of total TCR beta diversity. TCRdb handled the public reads itself, with Q25 trimming in fastp and clone calling in MiXCR, and kept productive beta chains. Merged by CDR3 protein, the rows form single entries marked with the most common genes and DNA. The V and J calls here are based on TCRdb, not the publication. Present in this sample are some 1.4 million distinct CDR3 sequences, about 43% of which were seen just once. The ten top clones hold roughly 8.2% of the sample.

The material sequenced was blood. This receptor was identified in a woman in her late teens or twenties in good health.

The DNA sequence is given as TGTGCCAGCCTGACAGGGACCAACTATGGCTACACCTTC. It translates to CASLTGTNYGYTF. The rearranged chain carries TRBV6-1 and TRBJ1-2, with 7 middle bases fitting TRBD1. From the cysteine up to the phenylalanine, the CDR3 has a length of 13 residues. The only DNA kept is the CDR3, 39 bases in frame from the first base. CDR1 and CDR2 are read off the germline V gene as MNHNS and SASEGT. Ends trimmed: V by 8 bases, J by 2 bases; bases unmatched to a gene: 5.